What follows are 30 T cell receptor beta chains derived from one specimen sequenced in a study of blood T cell repertoires in COVID-19. TCRdb's table, derived via immunoSEQ multiplex PCR, lists solely in-frame clones and lacks some. The sample consists of 45,000 to 60,000 clones, under 90% of them appearing once. Sequences were obtained from peripheral blood. These receptors were taken from a woman older than 75 with acute or convalescent COVID-19.

This rearrangement joins TRBV7-4 to TRBJ1-5; D is uncertain. V lost 3 bases and J lost 7, with 16 bases in between. In germline, CDR1 is SGHVT, CDR2 SQSDAQ. The CDR3 sequence is 15 residues long. CDR3 DNA sequence: TGTGCCAGCAGCTTGAGCCGGCTATCAGGACAGCCCCAGCATTTT. Translation gives CASSLSRLSGQPQHF.

This clone was seen just once. The chain combines TRBV5-1 with TRBJ2-1; D might be TRBD2 (5 bases). CDR1 and CDR2 (germline): SGHRS, YFSETQ. The V gene lost 0 bases and the J gene lost 7 bases, with 14 bases spanning the gap. CDR3 length equals 15 residues. The CDR3 DNA follows: TGCGCCAGCAGCTTGGCAGGATCACGAGGGAATGAGCAGTTCTTC. Encoded protein: CASSLAGSRGNEQFF. The full variable domain, rest sourced from reference TRBV5-1 and TRBJ2-1, is KAGVTQTPRYLIKTRGQQVTLSCSPISGHRSVSWYQQTPGQGLQFLFEYFSETQRNKGNFPGRFSGRQFSNSRSEMNVSTLELGDSALYLCASSLAGSRGNEQFFGPGTRLTVL.

This chain uses TRBV24-1 with TRBJ2-3; 9 bases align to TRBD2. Germline assignment: CDR1 KGHDR and CDR2 SFDVKD. J gave up 1 base and V 1 base, and 2 bases lay outside the gene matches. The length of the CDR3 is 16 residues. In nucleotides, the CDR3 is TGTGCCACCAGTGATTTTAGCGGGGGTCGCACAGATACGCAGTATTTT. This codes for CATSDFSGGRTDTQYF.

The chain uses TRBV5-1 and TRBJ2-3; 13 bases agree with TRBD2. The ends lost 4 bases at V and 4 bases at J; junction bases unmatched: 3. Germline-derived CDR1 and CDR2 are SGHRS and YFSETQ. The CDR3 has 15 residues. This CDR3 reads CASSLTSGGADTQYF. CDR3 DNA sequence: TGCGCCAGCAGCCTAACTAGCGGGGGGGCAGATACGCAGTATTTT.

The chain employs TRBV10-3 and TRBJ2-3; 8 bases are shared with TRBD1. The CDR3 sequence is 16 residues long. Trimming removed 6 bases from V and 4 bases from J; junction bases left unmatched: 12. Germline V CDR1 and CDR2: ENHRY, SYGVKD. CDR3: CAIRTRAGTGPDTQYF. CDR3 in DNA: TGTGCCATCAGGACAAGAGCCGGGACAGGCCCAGATACGCAGTATTTT.

The chain recombines TRBV4-2 with TRBJ2-5; D is possibly TRBD1 (5 bases). The CDR3 is 13 residues long. Germline CDR1 reads LGHNA; CDR2 reads YNFKEQ. Trimming stripped 4 bases from V and 7 bases from J, with 13 bases between. This CDR3 is CASSPTVRGTQYF. The CDR3 DNA is TGTGCCAGCAGCCCGACAGTTAGGGGGACCCAGTACTTC.

The rearrangement links TRBV3-1 (or the pseudogene TRBV3-2) to TRBJ1-1, with TRBD1 identical over 9 bases. The trim removed 1 base at V and 11 bases at J, leaving 2 bases unmatched. The CDR3 contains 12 residues. Germline V gene sequence: CDR1 LGHDT, CDR2 YNNKEL (reference sequence). CDR3 sequence reads: CASSQGDRDAFF. CDR3 sequence (DNA): TGTGCCAGCAGCCAAGGGGACAGGGACGCTTTCTTT.

The chain recombines TRBV9 with TRBJ1-2, with D tentatively TRBD1 (6 bases). The V gene's germline CDR1 is SGDLS and CDR2 YYNGEE. The CDR3 runs to 15 residues. Between the trimmed V and J ends, which lost 3 bases and 3 bases, there was a span of 15 bases. The CDR3 loop reads CASSEQQGLDYGYTF. The DNA for the CDR3 is TGTGCCAGCAGCGAACAACAGGGACTAGACTATGGCTACACCTTC.

The DNA for the CDR3 is TGTGCCAGCAGAACTAGCGGGGGATCCTACGAGCAGTACTTC. Its translation is CASRTSGGSYEQYF. This sequence joins TRBV11-2 and TRBJ2-7; 11 positions match TRBD2. From germline, CDR1 is SGHAT and CDR2 FQNNGV. With 6 bases clipped from V and 1 base from J, the junction kept 2 bases outside the gene matches. This CDR3 has 14 amino acids.

This sequence joins TRBV5-1 and TRBJ2-7; possible D gene TRBD1, 6 bases. Trimming removed 1 base at V and 6 bases at J, with 17 bases between. Germline-derived CDR1 and CDR2 are SGHRS and YFSETQ. The CDR3 loop spans 15 amino acids. In DNA, the CDR3 is TGCGCCAGCAGCTTGATAGGCCAGGGGATAAGCGAGCAGTACTTC. This codes for CASSLIGQGISEQYF.

The rearrangement uses TRBV6-5 and TRBJ1-5; TRBD1 might be the D (5 bases). The CDR3 length is 15 residues. Germline lookup yields CDR1 MNHEY and CDR2 SVGAGI. V lost 6 bases, J lost 5 bases, and 17 bases lay in between. This chain's CDR3 is CASRGGFGTDQPQHF. CDR3 bases: TGTGCCAGCAGGGGGGGGTTCGGGACCGATCAGCCCCAGCATTTT.

The chain couples TRBV4-1 to TRBJ2-7; 12 bases are a match to TRBD2. The CDR3 contains 17 residues. CDR1 is MGHRA, CDR2 YSYEKL, per germline. Losses at the gene ends were 1 base for V and 3 bases for J; bases not matched to a gene: 7. The CDR3 DNA sequence: TGCGCCAGCAGCCAAGTTCTTTCTAGCGGGGGGGTCTACGAGCAGTACTTC. Translation gives CASSQVLSSGGVYEQYF.

The CDR3 loop is CASSGGAGQGNSPLHF. The CDR3 coding sequence is TGTGCCAGCAGCGGAGGTGCGGGACAGGGGAATTCACCCCTCCACTTT. The rearrangement joins TRBV7-9 to TRBJ1-6, with TRBD1 identical over 10 bases. The CDR3 extends over 16 amino acids. V dropped 5 bases and J dropped 7; count of bases not matched to a gene: 8. Germline V CDR1 and CDR2: SEHNR, FQNEAQ (reference sequence).

The rearrangement joins TRBV3-1 (or the pseudogene TRBV3-2) to TRBJ2-1; 9 bases are shared with TRBD2. This CDR3 is built from 12 residues. Looked up from germline, CDR1 is LGHDT and CDR2 is YNNKEL (reference sequence). V shed 6 bases and J 9 bases; nucleotides not matched to a gene: 3. CDR3 sequence reads: CASRRRGGEQFF. The CDR3 DNA reads TGTGCCAGCAGGAGGCGGGGGGGTGAGCAGTTCTTC.

V is TRBV5-1 and J is TRBJ2-1; D might be TRBD2 (6 bases). Per the germline V gene, CDR1 is SGHRS and CDR2 is YFSETQ. V gave up 5 bases and J gave up 6 bases, with 9 bases separating them. This CDR3 region has 12 residues. CDR3 bases: TGCGCCAGCAGTGGAGGGCCCAATGAGCAGTTCTTC. It is translated as CASSGGPNEQFF.

This clone was seen only once. The genes are TRBV5-1 and TRBJ2-2, with D possibly TRBD1 on 6 matching bases. This CDR3 has 14 amino acids. CDR1 is SGHRS and CDR2 is YFSETQ in the germline V gene. V gave up 9 bases and J gave up 5 bases, with 17 bases separating them. The CDR3 is CATRTDPATGELFF. DNA for the CDR3: TGCGCCACCCGGACAGACCCAGCGACCGGGGAGCTGTTTTTT.

The chain links TRBV10-2 to TRBJ1-2; tentatively, D is TRBD1 (5 bases). CDR1 WSHSY and CDR2 SAAADI come from the germline V gene. V was pared by 2 bases and J by 6 bases, with 19 bases between. The CDR3 runs 16 residues. The CDR3 DNA follows: TGCGCCAGCAGTGAGATAGTTGGCCAGGGTGTGAATGGCTACACCTTC. This gives the protein CASSEIVGQGVNGYTF.

The chain recombines TRBV27 with TRBJ1-6, with 7 nucleotides matching TRBD1. The CDR3 runs 15 residues. The J segment lost 10 bases and the V segment lost 2 bases, leaving 8 bases of the junction unmatched. Germline CDR1 and CDR2: MNHEY and SMNVEV (reference sequence). The CDR3 DNA reads TGTGCCAGCAGTTTAAGGGGGGACAGTAAGTCACCCCTCCACTTT. Protein sequence: CASSLRGDSKSPLHF.

The chain carries TRBV6-5 and TRBJ1-4; unclear D gene. Trimming took 8 bases from V and 8 from J, leaving 18 bases between them. The CDR3 contains 14 residues. Germline V gene sequence: CDR1 MNHEY, CDR2 SVGAGI. CDR3 nucleotide sequence: TGTGCCAGCCGTTCCCGGGGATTGGACGAAAAACTGTTTTTT. This sequence encodes CASRSRGLDEKLFF.

V is TRBV19 and J is TRBJ1-3; D is ambiguous. CDR3 length: 12 amino acids. Germline V lookup: CDR1 LNHDA, CDR2 SQIVND (reference sequence). Trimming removed 8 bases at V and 7 bases at J, with 12 bases between. CDR3 protein: CASQPGFNTIYF. Here the CDR3 DNA reads TGTGCCAGTCAACCGGGGTTCAACACCATATATTTT.

The V and J genes are TRBV6-1 and TRBJ1-2; D is unresolved. The CDR3 covers 15 residues. V lost 0 bases to trimming and J lost 0 bases, with 8 bases between them. Germline V gives CDR1 MNHNS, CDR2 SASEGT. In DNA form, the CDR3 reads TGTGCCAGCAGTGAAGCGATTACTGCTAACTATGGCTACACCTTC. Amino acids: CASSEAITANYGYTF.

The rearrangement links TRBV5-1 to TRBJ1-2; 8 nucleotides agree with TRBD1. Germline V CDR1 and CDR2: SGHRS, YFSETQ. After removal of 4 bases from V and 1 base from J, the junction contained 3 bases not matched to a gene. The CDR3 covers 14 residues. This CDR3 reads CASSTGGYNYGYTF. The CDR3 DNA is TGCGCCAGCAGCACAGGGGGGTATAACTATGGCTACACCTTC.

The J gene is TRBJ1-6, the V gene TRBV10-3; tentatively, D is TRBD1 (5 bases). The CDR3 is made up of 13 amino acids. Trimming pared 6 bases from V and 8 bases from J, leaving 11 bases between. In germline, CDR1 is ENHRY, CDR2 SYGVKD. CDR3 bases: TGTGCCATCAGGCAGGGTATAGATTCACCCCTCCACTTT. Its protein is CAIRQGIDSPLHF.

This clone was counted a few times. The chain links TRBV5-1 to TRBJ2-3; TRBD2 agrees at 10 bases. The V and J ends lost 0 bases and 6 bases, in that order; junction bases with no gene match: 4. CDR3 length: 15 residues. Per germline, CDR1 SGHRS and CDR2 YFSETQ. In DNA form, the CDR3 reads TGCGCCAGCAGCTTGGTTAGCGGGGGGTTTGATACGCAGTATTTT. Its translation: CASSLVSGGFDTQYF.

V is TRBV3-1 (or the pseudogene TRBV3-2) and J is TRBJ1-2, with 9 bases lining up with TRBD1. V trimming: 3 bases; J trimming: 0 bases; junction bases outside the gene matches: 17. Germline CDR1 reads LGHDT; CDR2 reads YNNKEL (reference sequence). There are 20 residues in the CDR3. This CDR3 is CASSQRTGDYTKDANYGYTF. The CDR3 DNA is TGTGCCAGCAGCCAGAGGACAGGGGACTACACAAAGGACGCTAACTATGGCTACACCTTC.

The chain employs TRBV5-6 and TRBJ2-1; D gene uncertain. CDR1 is SGHDT, CDR2 YYEEEE, per germline. CDR3 length: 13 amino acids. The V and J ends lost 2 bases and 7 bases respectively, with 10 bases between them. The CDR3 region is CASSFPPVNEQFF. DNA for the CDR3: TGTGCCAGCAGCTTTCCTCCGGTGAATGAGCAGTTCTTC. The full variable domain, rest sourced from reference TRBV5-6 and TRBJ2-1, is DAGVTQSPTHLIKTRGQQVTLRCSPKSGHDTVSWYQQALGQGPQFIFQYYEEEERQRGNFPDRFSGHQFPNYSSELNVNALLLGDSALYLCASSFPPVNEQFFGPGTRLTVL.

This clone is a singleton in its sample. The chain has TRBV15 and TRBJ1-2; D call uncertain. CDR3 length: 14 amino acids. CDR1 and CDR2 (germline): LNHNV, YYDKDF (reference sequence). V lost 4 bases and J 8 bases, leaving 17 bases between the germline ends. As DNA, the CDR3 is TGTGCCACCAGCAACCCACTGAGGGTGAGGGGCTACACCTTC. This codes for CATSNPLRVRGYTF.

The genes are TRBV6-1 and TRBJ2-5; the D is unclear. Trimming cost V 3 bases and J 5 bases, with 16 bases left between them. The CDR3 consists of 15 residues. From germline, CDR1 is MNHNS and CDR2 SASEGT. The CDR3, as DNA: TGTGCCAGCAGTGACCCACCGCCCGGGTTGGAGACCCAGTACTTC. Its translation: CASSDPPPGLETQYF.

The rearrangement uses TRBV6-5 and TRBJ1-3; D is uncertain. V lost 6 bases, J lost 2 bases, and 14 bases lay in between. The CDR3 is 15 residues long. Germline V lookup: CDR1 MNHEY, CDR2 SVGAGI. The CDR3 region is CASSPGGGAGNTIYF. CDR3 DNA: TGTGCCAGCAGCCCAGGCGGAGGCGCTGGAAACACCATATATTTT.

The rearrangement joins TRBV20-1 to TRBJ2-5, with TRBD2 identical over 9 bases. Germline-derived CDR1 and CDR2 are DFQATT and SNEGSKA (reference sequence). The CDR3 loop spans 16 amino acids. Trimming removed 3 bases from V and 4 bases from J; junction bases left unmatched: 12. In nucleotides, the CDR3 is TGCAGTGCTAGTGTATGGCGCGGGGGGGCAGGAGAGACCCAGTACTTC. This sequence encodes CSASVWRGGAGETQYF.